This passage covers 9 T cell receptor beta chains from one sample sequenced in a study of blood T cell repertoires in COVID-19. The protocol was immunoSEQ multiplex PCR, while the TCRdb copy is restricted to in-frame clones and leaves out a portion. The sample holds approximately 110,000 clones; 88% are singletons and the top ten take 0.75% to 0.9%. Source material: peripheral blood. The receptor set was obtained from a woman aged 50 to 60 with active or convalescent COVID-19.

The J gene is TRBJ1-3, the V gene TRBV15; 10 bases match TRBD1. Trimming cost V 6 bases and J 0 bases; bases outside gene matches: 5. Germline CDR1 reads LNHNV; CDR2 reads YYDKDF (reference sequence). The length of the CDR3 is 16 residues. The CDR3 DNA reads TGTGCCACCAGGACGGGACAGGGGAACTCTGGAAACACCATATATTTT. This gives the protein CATRTGQGNSGNTIYF.

This chain uses TRBV20-1 with TRBJ2-7; D uncertain. Germline CDR1 and CDR2: DFQATT and SNEGSKA (reference sequence). The CDR3 is made up of 10 amino acids. Deletions cut 3 bases from V and 4 bases from J, with 4 bases between. The CDR3 loop reads CSASEYEQYF. CDR3 DNA sequence: TGCAGTGCTAGCGAGTACGAGCAGTACTTC.

The chain is built from TRBV18 and TRBJ1-1; tentative D call: TRBD1 (6 bases). The CDR3 sequence is 16 residues long. In germline, CDR1 is KGHSH, CDR2 LQKENI. The V end lost 3 bases, the J end lost 4 bases, and 18 bases lay between the germline ends. The CDR3 spells CASSPPNRAAGTEAFF. For the CDR3, the DNA is TGTGCCAGCTCACCTCCTAACAGGGCCGCAGGCACTGAAGCTTTCTTT.

The V and J genes are TRBV15 and TRBJ2-7; D gene ambiguous. Trimming removed 3 bases from V and 0 bases from J, with 9 bases in between. This CDR3 comprises 14 residues. Germline assignment: CDR1 LNHNV and CDR2 YYDKDF (reference sequence). Here the CDR3 DNA reads TGTGCCACCAGCAGCCCCTTGAGCTCCTACGAGCAGTACTTC. Residues: CATSSPLSSYEQYF.

The CDR3 loop reads CASLTGQGQPQHF. CDR3 bases: TGTGCCAGCCTTACAGGACAAGGACAGCCCCAGCATTTT. The gene calls are TRBV28 and TRBJ1-5, with TRBD1 as a possible D gene (5 bases). Germline CDR1 MDHEN, CDR2 SYDVKM. The CDR3 loop spans 13 amino acids. V was clipped by 8 bases and J by 7 bases, with 15 bases between them.

The gene calls are TRBV6-1 and TRBJ2-2, with D unresolved. CDR1 and CDR2 (germline): MNHNS, SASEGT. V lost 5 bases and J lost 3, with 4 bases in between. The CDR3 sequence is 12 residues long. CDR3 sequence reads: CASSHYTGELFF. The CDR3 DNA reads as TGTGCCAGCAGTCACTACACCGGGGAGCTGTTTTTT.

This sequence joins TRBV19 and TRBJ1-2, with unresolved D. The CDR3 consists of 13 residues. Germline values: CDR1 LNHDA, CDR2 SQIVND (reference sequence). Trimming took off 4 bases at V and 7 bases at J, with 13 bases between the two ends. The CDR3 DNA reads TGTGCCAGTAGTAGCTTGGACTGGTCTGGCTACACCTTC. This codes for CASSSLDWSGYTF.

The J gene is TRBJ2-5, the V gene TRBV4-2, with D perhaps TRBD2 (5 bases). Trimming removed 0 bases at V and 7 bases at J, with 15 bases between. This CDR3 region has 15 residues. Germline assignment: CDR1 LGHNA and CDR2 YNFKEQ. CDR3 DNA sequence: TGTGCCAGCAGCCAAGAAGGGCTAAATGAGGGGACCCAGTACTTC. Translation: CASSQEGLNEGTQYF.

The chain carries TRBV7-9 and TRBJ2-1; 8 bases match TRBD1. The V gene end was trimmed by 5 bases and the J gene end by 9 bases; junction bases not matched to a gene: 9. In germline, CDR1 is SEHNR, CDR2 FQNEAQ (reference sequence). There are 14 residues in the CDR3. CDR3 nucleotides: TGTGCCAGCAGCCGATGGACAGGGTTTGGTGAGCAGTTCTTC. Amino acid sequence: CASSRWTGFGEQFF.